The rows below give T cell receptor beta chains drawn from one sample of a study of T cell responses to AZD1222 COVID-19 vaccine. Method: immunoSEQ multiplex PCR; TCRdb's copy keeps in-frame clones and lacks some. The table has 140,000 or so clones, around 84% seen once. Sequencing was performed on peripheral blood, taken 28 days after the second AZD1222 dose. The receptors stem from an adult who received the AZD1222 COVID-19 vaccine. Both conserved end residues are part of each CDR3. Fields, in order: J gene, V gene, D gene, clone size, CDR3 protein, CDR3 DNA. The D gene is left open where the match is weak. Part of the rows lack a size; the others show once, few, many or a class for expanded clones.

TRBJ2-7 | TRBV7-9 | TRBD2 | - | CASSLVEGSGTTYEQYF | TGTGCCAGCAGCTTAGTTGAGGGGAGCGGGACGACCTACGAGCAGTACTTC
TRBJ1-2 | TRBV29-1 | - | - | CSVGSQRQGGYTF | TGCAGCGTTGGAAGCCAGCGGCAAGGTGGCTACACCTTC
TRBJ1-2 | TRBV28 | - | - | CASSLLSEGSLDGYTF | TGTGCCAGCAGTTTACTCTCCGAGGGGTCGTTGGATGGCTACACCTTC
TRBJ2-2 | TRBV5-1 | TRBD1 | once | CASSSRTTGTGGARSTGELFF | TGCGCCAGCAGCTCCCGGACAACCGGGACAGGGGGCGCGAGGAGCACCGGGGAGCTGTTTTTT
TRBJ2-2 | TRBV10-3 | - | - | CAISAGDPARANTGELFF | TGTGCCATCAGTGCCGGGGACCCCGCTCGGGCGAACACCGGGGAGCTGTTTTTT
TRBJ1-2 | TRBV5-1 | - | - | CASSLAEEFYGYTF | TGCGCCAGCAGCTTAGCAGAAGAATTCTATGGCTACACCTTC
TRBJ1-1 | TRBV27 | - | once | CASSPSWGPRLNTEAFF | TGTGCCAGCAGCCCCTCTTGGGGGCCGCGGCTGAACACTGAAGCTTTCTTT
TRBJ2-3 | TRBV12-3/TRBV12-4 | - | once | CASSRPAGMQYF | TGTGCCAGCAGTCGTCCGGCGGGCATGCAGTATTTT
TRBJ2-1 | TRBV27 | - | - | CASSPLTGGNEQFF | TGTGCCAGCAGCCCCTTGACAGGAGGCAATGAGCAGTTCTTC
TRBJ2-7 | TRBV12-3/TRBV12-4 | - | - | CASSIFYEQYF | TGTGCCAGCAGCATTTTCTACGAGCAGTACTTC
TRBJ1-1 | TRBV19 | - | - | CASNREMTNTEAFF | TGTGCCAGCAACAGGGAAATGACGAACACTGAAGCTTTCTTT
TRBJ2-5 | TRBV5-1 | - | few | CASSPGGGGETQYF | TGCGCCAGCAGCCCGGGGGGCGGGGGCGAGACCCAGTACTTC
TRBJ2-3 | TRBV28 | TRBD2 | - | CASSRGDSSTDTQYF | TGTGCCAGCAGTCGGGGGGACTCCTCAACAGATACGCAGTATTTT
TRBJ2-1 | TRBV7-9 | - | - | CASSLTVMYNEQFF | TGTGCCAGCAGCTTAACGGTGATGTACAATGAGCAGTTCTTC
TRBJ2-1 | TRBV7-2 | - | - | CASSLKAPSSYNEQFF | TGTGCCAGCAGCTTAAAGGCCCCGAGCTCCTACAATGAGCAGTTCTTC
TRBJ2-7 | TRBV6-1 | TRBD2 | - | CASSGGLVPGADTYEQYF | TGTGCCAGCAGTGGGGGACTAGTCCCTGGAGCGGACACATACGAGCAGTACTTC
TRBJ1-4 | TRBV29-1 | TRBD1 | - | CSVVQGAEKLFF | TGCAGCGTTGTTCAGGGGGCTGAAAAACTGTTTTTT
TRBJ2-1 | TRBV19 | - | - | CASSAYNEQFF | TGTGCCAGTAGTGCCTACAATGAGCAGTTCTTC
TRBJ1-4 | TRBV5-6 | - | few | CASSPGRTNEKLFF | TGTGCCAGCTCCCCCGGGAGGACTAATGAAAAACTGTTTTTT
TRBJ2-2 | TRBV5-5 | - | - | CASSYREYTGELFF | TGTGCCAGCAGCTATAGGGAATACACCGGGGAGCTGTTTTTT
TRBJ2-3 | TRBV7-8 | TRBD1 | - | CASSPGQGRVGLDTQYF | TGTGCCAGCAGCCCCGGACAGGGGAGGGTGGGGTTAGATACGCAGTATTTT
TRBJ1-5 | TRBV4-2 | - | - | CASSQDRTPNQPQHF | TGTGCCAGCAGCCAAGATCGTACACCAAATCAGCCCCAGCATTTT
TRBJ2-2 | TRBV19 | TRBD2 | - | CASSISGGRTGELFF | TGTGCCAGTAGTATATCGGGAGGGCGCACCGGGGAGCTGTTTTTT
TRBJ1-3 | TRBV4-1 | - | - | CASSLMGGNSGNTIYF | TGCGCCAGCAGCCTCATGGGGGGGAACTCTGGAAACACCATATATTTT
TRBJ2-5 | TRBV5-1 | - | - | CASTSLWGIGETQYF | TGCGCCAGCACCTCCCTTTGGGGGATAGGGGAGACCCAGTACTTC
TRBJ1-1 | TRBV19 | TRBD1 | - | CASRTGGTEAFF | TGTGCCAGTAGGACAGGGGGCACTGAAGCTTTCTTT
TRBJ1-1 | TRBV28 | TRBD1 | - | CASSASGTENTEAFF | TGTGCCAGCAGTGCCTCCGGGACAGAGAACACTGAAGCTTTCTTT
TRBJ2-1 | TRBV7-8 | TRBD1 | - | CASSLGGTAINEQFF | TGTGCCAGCAGCTTAGGTGGGACAGCCATCAATGAGCAGTTCTTC
TRBJ2-7 | TRBV5-4 | - | - | CASSLAERGLSYEQYF | TGTGCCAGCAGCTTGGCCGAGCGAGGCTTGTCATACGAGCAGTACTTC
TRBJ2-1 | TRBV30 | TRBD1 | - | CAWTSGDRGFNEQFF | TGTGCCTGGACCTCCGGGGACAGGGGATTCAATGAGCAGTTCTTC
TRBJ1-6 | TRBV6-6 | - | - | CASSYWGGDSSPLHF | TGTGCCAGCAGTTACTGGGGGGGGGATTCTTCACCCCTCCACTTT
TRBJ2-7 | TRBV2 | - | - | CASSDPGHGYEQYF | TGTGCCAGCAGTGATCCGGGACACGGCTACGAGCAGTACTTC
TRBJ2-7 | TRBV18 | - | - | CASSPDRTYEQYF | TGTGCCAGCTCACCGGACAGAACTTACGAGCAGTACTTC
TRBJ1-5 | TRBV9 | - | few | CASSVAAGRCNQPQHF | TGTGCCAGCAGCGTAGCGGCAGGGAGATGCAATCAGCCCCAGCATTTT
TRBJ1-2 | TRBV7-8 | - | - | CASSLGEGVLRYGYTF | TGTGCCAGCAGCTTAGGGGAGGGGGTTCTGAGGTATGGCTACACCTTC
TRBJ1-2 | TRBV11-2 | TRBD1 | - | CASRPGTGAFGYTF | TGTGCCAGCAGGCCCGGGACAGGGGCATTTGGCTACACCTTC
TRBJ1-1 | TRBV19 | - | - | CASSSRGTEAFF | TGTGCCAGTAGTTCACGGGGGACTGAAGCTTTCTTT
TRBJ2-5 | TRBV28 | TRBD1 | - | CASSPSGGVLATQYF | TGTGCCAGCAGTCCCTCAGGGGGCGTATTAGCGACCCAGTACTTC
TRBJ1-4 | TRBV18 | - | - | CASSINPGEKLFF | TGTGCCAGCTCAATCAACCCGGGGGAAAAACTGTTTTTT
TRBJ2-1 | TRBV28 | - | - | CASRQPGWSSYNEQFF | TGTGCCAGTCGCCAGCCTGGCTGGAGCTCCTACAATGAGCAGTTCTTC
TRBJ2-1 | TRBV5-4 | TRBD2 | - | CASSPPQTSHEQFF | TGTGCCAGCAGCCCGCCGCAGACTAGCCATGAGCAGTTCTTC
TRBJ1-3 | TRBV15 | - | many | CATSKPPGNTIYF | TGTGCCACCAGCAAGCCTCCGGGAAACACCATATATTTT